This TCR beta chain was captured by sequencing in a study of blood T cells in healthy people across ages (dated by TCRdb to the mid-2010s). About the investigation overall: In model experiments, template switching captured about one uniquely barcoded TCR beta cDNA molecule for every two T cells. Using deep sequencing normalized with unique cDNA molecular identifiers, the study measured how TCR beta repertoire diversity changes with age. The donors were divided into four age groups: young (average 16 years), middle-aged (about 40), aged (approximately 62) and long-lived (82). Donors of different ages were randomly distributed across sequencing lanes to avoid experimental bias. For two donors (one aged 18 to 29 and one aged 80 or older), the study analyzed two additional independent replicas of 1 million unique cDNA reads from the same blood draw. The investigation overall reported the following: Observed TCR beta diversity correlated strongly with the percentage of naive T cells measured by flow cytometry. Estimates of total diversity from one million sequenced T cells were regarded as lower bounds and underestimates. As age increased, observed TCR beta diversity per million T cells dropped in a roughly linear way, and a significant reduction was already evident by age about 40. Because donor CMV infection status was unknown, age-related changes in expanded clonotypes were potentially confounded. Compared with the aged group, the long-lived group had more naive CD4+ T cells, fewer expanded clones and increased TCR diversity, suggesting age selection. Since profiling was done on bulk unsorted PBMCs, naive and antigen-experienced compartments could not be conclusively compared.

The donors were 40 or so Caucasian individuals from Russia, aged roughly 6 to 100 years, who were systemically healthy. Each donor gave 9 to 10 milliliters of peripheral blood, collected into EDTA-treated Vacutainer tubes. Ficoll-Paque density-gradient centrifugation was used to isolate PBMCs, with at least 7 million per sample. Total RNA was extracted from PBMCs with Trizol reagent, with at least 5 micrograms obtained per sample. For every donor, flow cytometry on a PBMC aliquot measured the percentage of naive CD45RAhigh/CD27high T cells. A word on this clonotype: Its antigen is currently not known. One base away there is no much larger clone; base qualities are not given.

CDR1 and CDR2, per the germline V gene, are SGHRS and YFSETQ. Compared with germline, V lacks 0 bases and J lacks 8 bases; bases without a gene match: 5. From the cysteine through the phenylalanine, the CDR3 covers 15 amino acids. Only the CDR3 portion is preserved as DNA: 45 bases, with reading frame beginning at the first base. The method behind the library was 5' RACE. Sequencing relied on an Illumina HiSeq 2500. A second PCR of roughly 7 to 11 cycles was performed with a sample-barcoded 5' primer and a J-beta primer mix. Each TCR beta cDNA molecule received a unique molecular identifier from a template-switch 5' adaptor carrying 12 random nucleotides. Each sample yielded at least 2.5 million CDR3-containing paired-end reads. First-strand cDNA was synthesized from all RNA with the Mint cDNA synthesis kit, primed by a TRBC-specific oligonucleotide. Following uracil-DNA glycosylase treatment, all cDNA underwent a first 18-cycle PCR with the universal primers M1SS and BC2_uni_R. Per the authors' processing: For normalization, 1 million high-quality reads were randomly selected from each sample, with every read carrying a distinct molecular identifier. Reads with shared molecular identifiers were discarded instead of being binned into consensus sequences. MiTCR, run with a Q25 quality threshold and the strictest error-elimination algorithm, handled CDR3 identification, clonotype clustering and error correction. A nonparametric unseen species model with Euler transformation was used to estimate lower-bound total TCR beta diversity. The public reads were run again by TCRdb, first through fastp at Q25 and then through MiXCR, and only productive beta chains were kept. Rows with one shared CDR3 protein collapse into an entry with the most common genes and DNA. These V and J calls are TCRdb output, not the study's own analysis. Within this sample are 590,000 or so distinct CDR3 sequences, with roughly 31% of them counted one time only. The top ten clonotypes cover 15% to 19% of the sample.

The chain is encoded by TRBV5-1 joined to TRBJ2-1, with TRBD2 identical over 10 junction bases. This TCR derives from a woman aged 80 or older in good health. The sample consisted of blood. The DNA sequence reads TGCGCCAGCAGCTTGGGCCAGCGGGGGGGCGATGAGCAGTTCTTC. This translates into CASSLGQRGGDEQFF.